This TCR beta chain comes out of a study of T-cell reconstitution after alpha-beta-depleted transplantation in children. Germline lookup yields CDR1 SGHRS and CDR2 YFSETQ. The CDR3 has 14 amino acids. V was clipped by 0 bases and J by 11 bases, with 17 bases between them. The library targeted TCRbeta and was prepared with unique molecular identifiers. TCRdb re-called the PCR reads through MiXCR, storing one row per CDR3 protein. The sample includes nearly 350,000 distinct CDR3 sequences, about a sixth of them seen just once. This clonotype was counted only a few times. The material sequenced was PBMCs, mostly from graft donor cells, taken 360 days after TCRalphabeta/CD19-depleted stem cell transplant. The source of this sequence is a male patient aged 2 to 9 who had a stem cell transplant for acute lymphoblastic leukemia, so the T cells may come from the graft donor. The V and J genes are TRBV5-1 and TRBJ1-1; maybe TRBD1 (5 bases). The CDR3 sequence is CASSLVPGPKGAFF. The CDR3 region has the DNA TGCGCCAGCAGCTTGGTTCCGGGGCCTAAGGGGGCTTTCTTT. Using reference TRBV5-1 and TRBJ1-1 for the parts outside the CDR3, the full variable domain is KAGVTQTPRYLIKTRGQQVTLSCSPISGHRSVSWYQQTPGQGLQFLFEYFSETQRNKGNFPGRFSGRQFSNSRSEMNVSTLELGDSALYLCASSLVPGPKGAFFGQGTRLTVV.